Below, 3 T cell receptor beta chains from the same sample are listed, as sequenced in a study of T cell changes during pregnancy in multiple sclerosis. Data came from immunoSEQ multiplex PCR; TCRdb stores just in-frame clones and leaves some out. The sample yields over 45,000 clones, 85% to 95% seen once. The specimen comprised CD4+ T cells from peripheral blood mononuclear cells, sampled in the second trimester of pregnancy. The receptors here all came from a female donor in good health, enrolled as a control in a pregnancy study.

The chain is built from TRBV28 and TRBJ1-5, with 7 bases identical to TRBD1. CDR3 size: 14 residues. J gave up 3 bases and V 7 bases, and 6 bases lay outside the gene matches. CDR1 MDHEN and CDR2 SYDVKM come from the germline V gene. Here the CDR3 DNA reads TGTGCCAGCACCGGGACAGCGGTCAATCAGCCCCAGCATTTT. Amino acid sequence: CASTGTAVNQPQHF.

The chain has TRBV9 and TRBJ2-5, with a tentative D call TRBD1 (6 bases). Germline assignment: CDR1 SGDLS and CDR2 YYNGEE. This CDR3 region has 17 residues. The V gene lost 0 bases and the J gene lost 5 bases, with 20 bases spanning the gap. CDR3 region: CASSVATATQRGETQYF. In DNA form, the CDR3 reads TGTGCCAGCAGCGTAGCTACGGCGACCCAAAGGGGGGAGACCCAGTACTTC.

This chain connects TRBV7-2 to TRBJ2-1; the D is unclear. The CDR3 length is 12 residues. The germline gives CDR1 SGHTA, CDR2 FQGNSA. The V and J ends lost 4 bases and 5 bases respectively, with 6 bases between them. This CDR3 is CASSSRDNEQFF. CDR3 coding DNA: TGTGCCAGCAGCTCTCGGGACAATGAGCAGTTCTTC.